These 30 T cell receptor beta chains came from one sample sequenced in a study of cytomegalovirus exposure and HLA in healthy donors. Amplification used 60 Vbeta primers and 13 Jbeta primers. Only in-frame clones appear in the TCRdb table, and some are missing; sequencing was by immunoSEQ multiplex PCR. The sample lists tens of thousands of clones; 67% were seen once. The sequenced material came from PBMCs. Receptors originate from a woman aged 50 to 60 in good health and CMV-seropositive.

The V call is TRBV18, the J call TRBJ2-2, with D hard to call. Germline CDR1 is KGHSH and CDR2 is LQKENI. CDR3 length: 13 amino acids. V lost 4 bases and J 1 base, leaving 4 bases between the germline ends. The CDR3 loop is CASSLQNTGELFF. DNA of the CDR3: TGTGCCAGCTCACTACAGAACACCGGGGAGCTGTTTTTT.

The chain recombines TRBV6-4 with TRBJ2-1, with 9 bases fitting TRBD2. The J segment lost 9 bases and the V segment lost 0 bases, leaving 9 bases of the junction unmatched. CDR1 is MRHNA and CDR2 is SNTAGT in the germline V gene. This CDR3 region has 16 residues. The CDR3 reads CASSDSAGGLAVEQFF. The CDR3 DNA is TGTGCCAGCAGTGACTCTGCGGGGGGGCTAGCCGTTGAGCAGTTCTTC.

Here the CDR3 reads CASSQDLSGGYSYEQYF. CDR3 sequence (DNA): TGTGCCAGCAGCCAAGATCTTAGCGGGGGATACTCCTACGAGCAGTACTTC. The rearrangement links TRBV4-2 to TRBJ2-7; TRBD2 matches at 9 bases. The V gene end was trimmed by 0 bases and the J gene end by 0 bases; junction bases not matched to a gene: 6. This CDR3 is 17 amino acids long. Germline lookup yields CDR1 LGHNA and CDR2 YNFKEQ.

V usage is TRBV6-1 and J usage is TRBJ2-5; D might be TRBD1 (5 bases). There are 13 residues in the CDR3. Germline V gene lookup returns CDR1 MNHNS and CDR2 SASEGT. V was shortened by 3 bases and J by 1 base, with 6 bases between the two germline ends. CDR3 in amino acids: CASSETVQETQYF. CDR3 DNA sequence: TGTGCCAGCAGTGAGACAGTCCAAGAGACCCAGTACTTC.

This clone showed up just a few times. This rearrangement joins TRBV5-1 to TRBJ1-1; D might be TRBD1 (5 bases). The CDR3 extends over 14 amino acids. V gave up 0 bases and J gave up 4 bases, with 10 bases separating them. The germline V gene has CDR1 SGHRS and CDR2 YFSETQ. The CDR3 is CASSLGRGSTEAFF. The DNA of the CDR3 is TGCGCCAGCAGCTTGGGGAGGGGTAGCACTGAAGCTTTCTTT. Combining the CDR3 with reference TRBV5-1 and TRBJ1-1 gives the whole variable domain KAGVTQTPRYLIKTRGQQVTLSCSPISGHRSVSWYQQTPGQGLQFLFEYFSETQRNKGNFPGRFSGRQFSNSRSEMNVSTLELGDSALYLCASSLGRGSTEAFFGQGTRLTVV.

For the CDR3, the DNA is TGTGCCAGCAGCTTAGGAGACGGGAGTGAAAAACTGTTTTTT. It specifies CASSLGDGSEKLFF. V usage is TRBV11-2 and J usage is TRBJ1-4; D is ambiguous. In germline, CDR1 is SGHAT, CDR2 FQNNGV. This CDR3 has 14 residues. V shed 1 base and J shed 7 bases, with 10 bases lying between them. Based on the CDR3 plus reference TRBV11-2 and TRBJ1-4, the full variable domain is EAGVAQSPRYKIIEKRQSVAFWCNPISGHATLYWYQQILGQGPKLLIQFQNNGVVDDSQLPKDRFSAERLKGVDSTLKIQPAKLEDSAVYLCASSLGDGSEKLFFGSGTQLSVL.

This clone has a handful of counts. This chain connects TRBV2 to TRBJ2-1, with no clear D. CDR3 length equals 11 residues. In germline, CDR1 is SNHLY, CDR2 FYNNEI. The CDR3 sequence: CASHALAEQFF. CDR3 DNA: TGTGCGTCGCATGCCTTAGCTGAGCAGTTCTTC.

This clone was detected a few times. The chain joins TRBV4-1 to TRBJ1-2; D gene unclear. The V end lost 1 base, the J end lost 8 bases, and 20 bases lay between the germline ends. Germline loops: CDR1 MGHRA, CDR2 YSYEKL. This CDR3 is 16 amino acids long. The CDR3 protein is CASSQGVQTLLAGYTF. CDR3 nucleotides: TGCGCCAGCAGCCAAGGGGTACAGACTCTACTAGCGGGCTACACCTTC.

The chain joins TRBV18 to TRBJ1-1, with D possibly being TRBD1 (5 bases). Between the trimmed V and J ends, which lost 5 bases and 1 base, there was a span of 14 bases. CDR3 length equals 15 residues. Germline loops: CDR1 KGHSH, CDR2 LQKENI. CDR3 loop: CASSASTVPNTEAFF. In DNA, the CDR3 is TGTGCCAGCTCAGCTTCGACAGTGCCGAACACTGAAGCTTTCTTT.

The chain combines TRBV5-1 with TRBJ1-1; D call uncertain. CDR3 length: 14 residues. V was cut by 5 bases and J by 0 bases, with 11 bases left in between. Germline CDR1 reads SGHRS; CDR2 reads YFSETQ. CDR3 nucleotide sequence: TGCGCCAGCAGACTGACGACTCTGAACACTGAAGCTTTCTTT. Translation gives CASRLTTLNTEAFF.

This chain connects TRBV12-5 to TRBJ2-3; the D gene is possibly TRBD2 (6 bases). Trimming stripped 6 bases from V and 2 bases from J, with 15 bases between. The CDR3 is 15 amino acids. The germline CDR1 and CDR2 sequences are LGHNT and FRNRAP. CDR3 DNA: TGTGCTAGTGGCCTCCGGGGGTTCTACACAGATACGCAGTATTTT. It translates to CASGLRGFYTDTQYF.

The genes are TRBV5-4 and TRBJ1-4, with TRBD1 as a possible D gene (5 bases). The germline CDR1 and CDR2 sequences are SGHNT and YYREEE (reference sequence). This CDR3 is built from 12 residues. V was clipped by 3 bases and J by 10 bases, with 10 bases between them. CDR3 sequence (DNA): TGTGCCAGCAGCTCCCTGGGGGGAAAACTGTTTTTT. It yields the protein CASSSLGGKLFF.

In this sample, this clone turned up a few times. The gene calls are TRBV25-1 and TRBJ2-3, with TRBD1 matching over 8 bases. This CDR3 comprises 15 residues. CDR1 and CDR2 (germline): MGHDK, SYGVNS. The J segment lost 6 bases and the V segment lost 6 bases, leaving 11 bases of the junction unmatched. The CDR3 sequence: CASSAPGTGNDTQYF. DNA of the CDR3: TGTGCCAGCAGCGCCCCCGGGACAGGCAATGATACGCAGTATTTT.

The chain recombines TRBV9 with TRBJ1-1; D is perhaps TRBD1 (5 bases). The germline gives CDR1 SGDLS, CDR2 YYNGEE. The CDR3 runs to 14 residues. V lost 4 bases and J 4 bases, leaving 14 bases between the germline ends. CDR3 region: CASSPSGGITEAFF. For the CDR3, the DNA is TGTGCCAGCAGCCCCTCGGGGGGGATCACTGAAGCTTTCTTT. The full variable domain, its missing parts supplied by reference TRBV9 and TRBJ1-1, is DSGVTQTPKHLITATGQRVTLRCSPRSGDLSVYWYQQSLDQGLQFLIQYYNGEERAKGNILERFSAQQFPDLHSELNLSSLELGDSALYFCASSPSGGITEAFFGQGTRLTVV.

This chain connects TRBV7-9 to TRBJ2-5, with D possibly matching TRBD2 (5 bases). Germline-derived CDR1 and CDR2 are SEHNR and FQNEAQ (reference sequence). CDR3 length equals 16 residues. Trimming took off 1 base at V and 0 bases at J, with 12 bases between the two ends. The CDR3 coding sequence is TGTGCCAGCAGCTTAGGCGGCACGGGGTACCAAGAGACCCAGTACTTC. Encoded protein: CASSLGGTGYQETQYF.

The table lists this clone with a few counts. The rearrangement uses TRBV6-5 and TRBJ1-1, with D possibly matching TRBD1 (5 bases). CDR1 is MNHEY and CDR2 is SVGAGI in the germline V gene. Between the trimmed V and J ends, which lost 2 bases and 3 bases, there was a span of 13 bases. The CDR3 contains 15 residues. The chain's CDR3 is CASSYQYKGDTEAFF. For the CDR3, the DNA is TGTGCCAGCAGTTACCAGTACAAAGGGGACACTGAAGCTTTCTTT.

This chain joins TRBV28 and TRBJ1-2, with a possible D match to TRBD1 (6 bases). V lost 7 bases, J lost 8 bases, and 23 bases lay in between. CDR1 and CDR2 from the germline V gene are MDHEN and SYDVKM. The CDR3 runs to 15 residues. The CDR3 DNA follows: TGTGCCAGCACCTACGGACAGTGGGATTTGGAAGGCTACACCTTC. It translates to CASTYGQWDLEGYTF.

The chain couples TRBV9 to TRBJ2-5, with 11 positions matching TRBD2. The CDR3 totals 16 residues. Germline values: CDR1 SGDLS, CDR2 YYNGEE. V trimming: 2 bases; J trimming: 5 bases; junction bases outside the gene matches: 8. The CDR3 nucleotides read TGTGCCAGCAGCGTGACTAGCGGGGCCACGGGGGAGACCCAGTACTTC. It codes for CASSVTSGATGETQYF.

This clone has only a few counts. The chain joins TRBV5-1 to TRBJ1-2; weak D call: TRBD1 (5 bases). In germline, CDR1 is SGHRS, CDR2 YFSETQ. The CDR3 loop spans 14 amino acids. Trimming cost V 4 bases and J 5 bases, with 15 bases left between them. This chain's CDR3 is CASSPNAQDYGYTF. DNA for the CDR3: TGCGCCAGCAGCCCAAATGCACAGGATTATGGCTACACCTTC.

Only one count was recorded for this clone. The V call is TRBV5-4, the J call TRBJ1-2; no clear D gene. The CDR3 totals 14 residues. V was shortened by 4 bases and J by 4 bases, with 14 bases between the two germline ends. CDR1 SGHNT and CDR2 YYREEE come from the germline V gene (reference sequence). The CDR3 region has the DNA TGTGCCAGCAGCCCGGAGGGAGCCCTCTATGGCTACACCTTC. Residues: CASSPEGALYGYTF.

The chain links TRBV13 to TRBJ1-4; 7 positions agree with TRBD1. The CDR3 runs 14 residues. The J segment lost 7 bases and the V segment lost 5 bases, leaving 7 bases of the junction unmatched. The germline V gene has CDR1 PRHDT and CDR2 FYEKMQ (reference sequence). The CDR3 loop reads CASSARTGGEKLFF. The CDR3 nucleotides read TGTGCCAGCAGCGCTAGGACAGGCGGTGAAAAACTGTTTTTT.

The chain employs TRBV4-1 and TRBJ1-1; possible D gene TRBD1, 6 bases. From germline, CDR1 is MGHRA and CDR2 YSYEKL. The CDR3 consists of 17 residues. V lost 0 bases to trimming and J lost 0 bases, with 14 bases between them. The CDR3 here is CASSQDTSRGMNTEAFF. The CDR3 DNA sequence: TGCGCCAGCAGCCAAGATACCTCCAGGGGAATGAACACTGAAGCTTTCTTT.

The genes are TRBV25-1 and TRBJ1-2; D possibly corresponds to TRBD1 (5 bases). Per the germline V gene, CDR1 is MGHDK and CDR2 is SYGVNS. The CDR3 loop spans 11 amino acids. The ends were cut back, 6 bases at V and 6 bases at J, with 8 bases in the middle. CDR3: CASRGVDGYTF. CDR3 in DNA: TGTGCCAGCAGAGGGGTTGATGGCTACACCTTC.

The chain employs TRBV2 and TRBJ1-5; TRBD1 is a possible D gene (5 bases). Trimming left V 6 bases short and J 7 bases short, with 19 bases between. This CDR3 comprises 15 residues. Per germline, CDR1 SNHLY and CDR2 FYNNEI. CDR3 DNA: TGTGCCAGCAGCTTAGGCCGGGCGGGGGACCAGCCCCAGCATTTT. As protein: CASSLGRAGDQPQHF.

The chain is built from TRBV19 and TRBJ1-1, with TRBD1 matching over 7 bases. Germline CDR1 and CDR2: LNHDA and SQIVND (reference sequence). V shed 8 bases, J shed 6 bases, and the junction held 3 bases outside the gene matches. This CDR3 has 11 amino acids. The CDR3: CASGGTAEAFF. The CDR3 DNA reads TGTGCCAGTGGGGGGACAGCTGAAGCTTTCTTT.

This clone has just a few counts. The J gene is TRBJ2-1, the V gene TRBV2; 9 bases map to TRBD1. V lost 7 bases and J lost 6; bases outside the gene matches: 7. The CDR3 runs 14 residues. CDR1 is SNHLY and CDR2 is FYNNEI in the germline V gene. This chain's CDR3 is CASTGTGPLNEQFF. CDR3 sequence (DNA): TGTGCCAGCACTGGGACAGGGCCCCTCAATGAGCAGTTCTTC.

J is TRBJ2-7 and V is TRBV5-1, with a possible D match to TRBD2 (6 bases). Germline V gene lookup returns CDR1 SGHRS and CDR2 YFSETQ. Between the trimmed V and J ends, which lost 7 bases and 7 bases, there was a span of 15 bases. The CDR3 is 12 amino acids. The CDR3 DNA sequence: TGCGCCAGCTCCTCCACGGGGGAGGAGCAGTACTTC. Protein: CASSSTGEEQYF.

The chain has TRBV28 and TRBJ2-3; 9 bases align to TRBD2. In germline, CDR1 is MDHEN, CDR2 SYDVKM. The ends lost 4 bases at V and 1 base at J; junction bases unmatched: 9. The CDR3 runs to 17 residues. This chain's CDR3 is CASSSPAGGARTDTQYF. CDR3 coding DNA: TGTGCCAGCAGTTCCCCTGCGGGGGGGGCGCGCACAGATACGCAGTATTTT.

The genes are TRBV19 and TRBJ2-2, with D maybe TRBD2 (6 bases). The CDR3 extends over 15 amino acids. Trimming took off 3 bases at V and 4 bases at J, with 12 bases between the two ends. The germline V gene encodes CDR1 LNHDA and CDR2 SQIVND (reference sequence). The CDR3 DNA reads as TGTGCCAGTAGTATCGGAGGGGTCGGCACCGGGGAGCTGTTTTTT. It specifies CASSIGGVGTGELFF. The full variable domain, with the rest looked up from reference TRBV19 and TRBJ2-2, is DGGITQSPKYLFRKEGQNVTLSCEQNLNHDAMYWYRQDPGQGLRLIYYSQIVNDFQKGDIAEGYSVSREKKESFPLTVTSAQKNPTAFYLCASSIGGVGTGELFFGEGSRLTVL.

This chain connects TRBV19 to TRBJ2-5, with 8 bases fitting TRBD1. Trimming took 5 bases from V and 2 from J; bases not matched to a gene: 1. This CDR3 region has 13 residues. CDR1 LNHDA and CDR2 SQIVND come from the germline V gene (reference sequence). CDR3 coding DNA: TGTGCCAGTAGTTGGACAGGGCAAGAGACCCAGTACTTC. Protein product: CASSWTGQETQYF.